What follows are 7 T cell receptor beta chains derived from one specimen sequenced in a study of T-cell reconstitution after alpha-beta-depleted transplantation in children. Preparation of the TCRbeta library involved a method that used unique molecular identifiers. TCRdb re-called the PCR reads through MiXCR, storing one row per CDR3 protein. In the table there are roughly 240,000 distinct CDR3 sequences, 6.5% to 9% of which are singletons. Source: PBMCs, mostly from graft donor cells, taken 180 days after TCRalphabeta/CD19-depleted stem cell transplant. Every receptor here comes from a male patient aged 5 to 17 who had a stem cell transplant for acute lymphoblastic leukemia, so the T cells may come from the graft donor.

This clonotype was recorded at least ten times. The V and J genes are TRBV7-2 and TRBJ2-1; no firm D call. Looked up from germline, CDR1 is SGHTA and CDR2 is FQGNSA. V was cut by 0 bases and J by 1 base, with 7 bases left in between. CDR3 length: 15 residues. This CDR3 is CASSLASRSYNEQFF. DNA of the CDR3: TGTGCCAGCAGCTTAGCTAGTAGGTCCTACAATGAGCAGTTCTTC.

The table lists this clonotype with many counts. The chain is built from TRBV5-5 and TRBJ2-5; D not resolved. Germline V lookup: CDR1 SGHKS, CDR2 YYEKEE (reference sequence). The length of the CDR3 is 14 residues. V was shortened by 4 bases and J by 5 bases, with 15 bases between the two germline ends. CDR3 loop: CASSPPVSTETQYF. In DNA, the CDR3 is TGTGCCAGCAGCCCCCCTGTGAGTACGGAGACCCAGTACTTC.

This clonotype was counted ten times or more. The DNA for the CDR3 is TGTGCCAGCAGCTCCACAGGGCGGGGGATGGCTTTCTTT. This encodes CASSSTGRGMAFF. The chain employs TRBV12-3 or TRBV12-4 and TRBJ1-1; tentatively, D is TRBD1 (6 bases). The CDR3 consists of 13 residues. Trimming cost V 6 bases and J 11 bases, with 19 bases left between them.

The V call is TRBV12-3 or TRBV12-4, the J call TRBJ1-1; the D gene is possibly TRBD1 (6 bases). The CDR3 loop spans 16 amino acids. Trimming stripped 6 bases from V and 4 bases from J, with 21 bases between. In DNA, the CDR3 is TGTGCCAGCAGCCCGATGACAGGTCTTCACGGCACTGAAGCTTTCTTT. It codes for CASSPMTGLHGTEAFF.

This clonotype was seen repeatedly, ten times or more. The J gene is TRBJ2-5, the V gene TRBV7-2; the D call may be TRBD1 or TRBD2 (5 bases each). Between the trimmed V and J ends, which lost 2 bases and 3 bases, there was a span of 10 bases. This CDR3 region has 14 residues. Germline values: CDR1 SGHTA, CDR2 FQGNSA. CDR3 region: CASSLFRGEETQYF. In DNA form, the CDR3 reads TGTGCCAGCAGCTTATTTCGAGGGGAAGAGACCCAGTACTTC.

This clonotype has at least ten counts. The chain couples TRBV7-3 to TRBJ2-2; TRBD1 is a possible D gene (6 bases). The CDR3 totals 14 residues. V was clipped by 6 bases and J by 7 bases, with 15 bases between them. Germline-derived CDR1 and CDR2 are SGHTA and FQGTGA. The CDR3 DNA is TGTGCCAGCAGACCCACAGGGTCAGGCGGGGAGCTGTTTTTT. It translates to CASRPTGSGGELFF. Variable domain in full (rest from reference TRBV7-3 and TRBJ2-2): GAGVSQTPSNKVTEKGKYVELRCDPISGHTALYWYRQSLGQGPEFLIYFQGTGAADDSGLPNDRFFAVRPEGSVSTLKIQRTERGDSAVYLCASRPTGSGGELFFGEGSRLTVL.

This clonotype was counted many times. This chain links TRBV20-1 with TRBJ2-1, with 8 bases lining up with TRBD1. This CDR3 region has 14 residues. V lost 5 bases and J lost 1; bases outside the gene matches: 4. Per the germline V gene, CDR1 is DFQATT and CDR2 is SNEGSKA (reference sequence). The CDR3 loop reads CSAGDRNSYNEQFF. The CDR3 DNA is TGCAGTGCTGGGGACAGGAATTCCTACAATGAGCAGTTCTTC.